The 17 T cell receptor beta chains below were found in one sample sequenced in a study of OX40 agonist ivuxolimab in advanced cancers. Produced via immunoSEQ multiplex PCR; TCRdb's table is partial and in-frame only. Seen here are roughly 88,000 clones, around 87% observed once, and the top ten hold roughly 4.5%. Sequenced here: CD4+ or CD8+ T cells sorted from blood, sampled in a trial of the OX40 agonist ivuxolimab. These receptors originate from an adult with an advanced solid tumor such as melanoma, head and neck, liver or kidney cancer.

The J gene is TRBJ1-3, the V gene TRBV4-1, with D maybe TRBD1 (6 bases). Trimming took 4 bases from V and 0 from J, leaving 10 bases between them. The CDR3 runs to 15 residues. CDR1 is MGHRA and CDR2 is YSYEKL in the germline V gene. Here the CDR3 DNA reads TGCGCCAGCAGCCCAACAGGGTTCTCTGGAAACACCATATATTTT. Translated: CASSPTGFSGNTIYF.

The chain joins TRBV28 to TRBJ1-1; 9 bases are a match to TRBD1. V lost 1 base to trimming and J lost 6 bases; unmatched junction nucleotides: 9. This CDR3 region has 16 residues. Germline V gene data show CDR1 as MDHEN and CDR2 as SYDVKM. This CDR3 reads CASSLFLTGGIPEAFF. The DNA of the CDR3 is TGTGCCAGCAGTTTATTTCTGACAGGGGGGATCCCTGAAGCTTTCTTT. Full variable domain (outside the CDR3, taken from reference TRBV28 and TRBJ1-1): DVKVTQSSRYLVKRTGEKVFLECVQDMDHENMFWYRQDPGLGLRLIYFSYDVKMKEKGDIPEGYSVSREKKERFSLILESASTNQTSMYLCASSLFLTGGIPEAFFGQGTRLTVV.

The chain recombines TRBV23-1 with TRBJ1-5; no clear D gene. TRBV23-1 is labeled an ORF, and its function is uncertain. V lost 0 bases and J 0 bases, leaving 9 bases between the germline ends. The CDR3 is 16 amino acids. The CDR3 DNA is TGCGCCAGCAGTCAATCGTACAGCTATAGCAATCAGCCCCAGCATTTT. Translation gives CASSQSYSYSNQPQHF.

This clone showed up just once. The V call is TRBV5-1, the J call TRBJ1-1, with D unclear. Germline assignment: CDR1 SGHRS and CDR2 YFSETQ. With 0 bases removed from V and 2 bases from J, the gap between germline ends came to 11 bases. The CDR3 has 15 amino acids. As DNA, the CDR3 is TGCGCCAGCAGCTTGGTAGTAGCCGCAAACACTGAAGCTTTCTTT. It is translated as CASSLVVAANTEAFF.

The V call is TRBV11-2, the J call TRBJ1-1; D is unresolved. The CDR3 loop spans 15 amino acids. The germline CDR1 and CDR2 sequences are SGHAT and FQNNGV. V shed 2 bases and J shed 1 base, with 11 bases lying between them. CDR3 DNA: TGTGCCAGCAGCTTACTCGTCGCGACGAACACTGAAGCTTTCTTT. Translation: CASSLLVATNTEAFF. Full variable domain (outside the CDR3, taken from reference TRBV11-2 and TRBJ1-1): EAGVAQSPRYKIIEKRQSVAFWCNPISGHATLYWYQQILGQGPKLLIQFQNNGVVDDSQLPKDRFSAERLKGVDSTLKIQPAKLEDSAVYLCASSLLVATNTEAFFGQGTRLTVV.

This chain connects TRBV10-3 to TRBJ1-4; 9 nucleotides agree with TRBD1. Germline values: CDR1 ENHRY, CDR2 SYGVKD. The V segment lost 8 bases and the J segment 3 bases; nucleotides outside the gene matches: 1. CDR3 size: 13 residues. The CDR3 DNA is TGTGCCATCGGACAGGGGTCTAATGAAAAACTGTTTTTT. It specifies CAIGQGSNEKLFF.

The rearrangement joins TRBV10-3 to TRBJ1-1; D unresolved. V gave up 3 bases and J gave up 1 base, with 6 bases separating them. Germline CDR1 and CDR2: ENHRY and SYGVKD. The CDR3 loop spans 13 amino acids. Written as DNA, the CDR3 is TGTGCCATCAGTGACCGCCAGAACACTGAAGCTTTCTTT. Translating gives CAISDRQNTEAFF.

This chain uses TRBV30 with TRBJ2-5, with D perhaps being TRBD1 or TRBD2 (6 bases each). V was trimmed by 5 bases and J by 5 bases, leaving 21 bases between them. The V gene's germline CDR1 is GTSNPN and CDR2 SVGIG (reference sequence). The CDR3 covers 15 residues. CDR3: CAWGTPRGAYETQYF. Here the CDR3 DNA reads TGTGCCTGGGGAACCCCGAGGGGGGCGTATGAGACCCAGTACTTC.

A note on this clone: A junction end diverges from the germline sequence, so it may reflect a read error. The V call is TRBV10-3, the J call TRBJ2-7; the match to TRBD2 covers 9 bases. CDR1 and CDR2 (germline): ENHRY, SYGVKD. CDR3 length: 12 amino acids. CDR3 sequence (DNA): TGTGCCATCAGTGGGGTAGCGGGAGAGGGCCACTTC. This gives the protein CAISGVAGEGHF.

The V call is TRBV28, the J call TRBJ1-5; 11 bases agree with TRBD1. The CDR3 length is 16 residues. The V gene's germline CDR1 is MDHEN and CDR2 SYDVKM. J lost 3 bases, V lost 5 bases, and 6 bases had no gene match. CDR3 sequence (DNA): TGTGCCAGCAGTCCCGGGACAGGGGGATTCAATCAGCCCCAGCATTTT. This sequence encodes CASSPGTGGFNQPQHF.

This chain connects TRBV5-4 to TRBJ2-7; 9 nucleotides line up with TRBD1. Germline V lookup: CDR1 SGHNT, CDR2 YYREEE (reference sequence). V lost 0 bases to trimming and J lost 3 bases; unmatched junction nucleotides: 1. The CDR3 runs to 14 residues. The CDR3 nucleotides read TGTGCCAGCAGCTTGGTGGGACAGGGCTACGAGCAGTACTTC. Encoded protein: CASSLVGQGYEQYF.

The rearrangement joins TRBV6-6 to TRBJ2-7; the match to TRBD2 covers 8 bases. Trimming took 6 bases from V and 7 from J; bases not matched to a gene: 14. The germline CDR1 and CDR2 sequences are MNHNY and SVGAGI (reference sequence). The CDR3 length is 15 residues. In DNA, the CDR3 is TGTGCCAGCAGCCCAGGACTAGCCGTCTCGGGGGAGCAGTACTTC. Translating it yields CASSPGLAVSGEQYF.

The chain joins TRBV5-1 to TRBJ1-1; no definite D call. Trimming shortened V by 0 bases and J by 2 bases, and 8 bases separated the two germline ends. Germline CDR1 reads SGHRS; CDR2 reads YFSETQ. The CDR3 length is 14 residues. CDR3 residues: CASSLDGDNTEAFF. The CDR3 nucleotides read TGCGCCAGCAGCTTGGACGGCGATAACACTGAAGCTTTCTTT.

The V and J genes are TRBV18 and TRBJ2-1; D is ambiguous. The CDR3 extends over 14 amino acids. CDR1 KGHSH and CDR2 LQKENI come from the germline V gene. V shed 5 bases and J shed 0 bases, with 8 bases lying between them. The CDR3 sequence is CASSDGSSYNEQFF. The CDR3 nucleotides read TGTGCCAGCTCAGACGGTAGCTCCTACAATGAGCAGTTCTTC. The full variable domain, in which reference TRBV18 and TRBJ2-1 provide the parts outside the CDR3, is NAGVMQNPRHLVRRRGQEARLRCSPMKGHSHVYWYRQLPEEGLKFMVYLQKENIIDESGMPKERFSAEFPKEGPSILRIQQVVRGDSAAYFCASSDGSSYNEQFFGPGTRLTVL.

The J gene is TRBJ1-1, the V gene TRBV6-6; D ambiguous. Trimming cost V 8 bases and J 0 bases, with 10 bases left between them. Germline lookup yields CDR1 MNHNY and CDR2 SVGAGI (reference sequence). CDR3 length equals 13 residues. In DNA, the CDR3 is TGTGCCAGCTATCCGAGTATGAACACTGAAGCTTTCTTT. Translation gives CASYPSMNTEAFF.

In its sample, this clone was seen a few times. The V gene is TRBV5-1, the J gene TRBJ1-6; D not certain. The germline V gene has CDR1 SGHRS and CDR2 YFSETQ. Trimming pared 0 bases from V and 7 bases from J, leaving 11 bases between. The CDR3 contains 15 residues. CDR3 in amino acids: CASSLVEGGNSPLHF. In nucleotides, the CDR3 is TGCGCCAGCAGCTTGGTGGAGGGCGGGAATTCACCCCTCCACTTT.

The chain links TRBV6-1 to TRBJ1-1, with 10 bases aligning to TRBD1. This CDR3 region has 15 residues. In germline, CDR1 is MNHNS, CDR2 SASEGT. Trimming cost V 5 bases and J 2 bases; bases outside gene matches: 5. The CDR3 protein is CASSSRQGANTEAFF. CDR3 sequence (DNA): TGTGCCAGCAGTTCCCGACAGGGGGCCAACACTGAAGCTTTCTTT.